These 15 T cell receptor beta chains share one sample of origin, sequenced in a study of blood T cell repertoires in COVID-19 (TCRdb year 2020). Library construction relied on the immunoSEQ multiplex PCR assay. Entries here come from immuneACCESS through TCRdb and include only in-frame sequences with V and J called. Some clones fail to appear in such tables; in the studies checked, an unresolved V gene covers under half of the shortfall, and the cause of the remainder is unknown. The table for this sample lists around 200,000 clones; approximately 84% of them were counted only once. The biggest ten clones account for 4% to 4.5% of the sample. Sequences were obtained from peripheral blood. The source of these receptors is a man between 45 and 60 years old with acute or convalescent COVID-19.

The chain is built from TRBV12-3 or TRBV12-4 and TRBJ1-2; D uncertain. V dropped 8 bases and J dropped 0 bases, with 10 bases sitting between them. The CDR3 is 13 amino acids. In DNA form, the CDR3 reads TGTGCCAGCGGCTACAGAGCTAACTATGGCTACACCTTC. Its protein is CASGYRANYGYTF.

The chain joins TRBV19 to TRBJ2-3; 8 bases align to TRBD1. Trimming cost V 5 bases and J 4 bases; bases outside gene matches: 8. Germline V CDR1 and CDR2: LNHDA, SQIVND (reference sequence). The CDR3 sequence is 15 residues long. The CDR3 reads CASSLSGQAPDTQYF. The CDR3, as DNA: TGTGCCAGTAGTCTTTCGGGACAGGCACCAGATACGCAGTATTTT. Full variable domain (outside the CDR3, taken from reference TRBV19 and TRBJ2-3): DGGITQSPKYLFRKEGQNVTLSCEQNLNHDAMYWYRQDPGQGLRLIYYSQIVNDFQKGDIAEGYSVSREKKESFPLTVTSAQKNPTAFYLCASSLSGQAPDTQYFGPGTRLTVL.

The rearrangement links TRBV18 to TRBJ1-2; 7 bases map to TRBD1. This CDR3 has 14 amino acids. Germline-derived CDR1 and CDR2 are KGHSH and LQKENI. J lost 3 bases, V lost 0 bases, and 1 base had no gene match. The CDR3 DNA sequence: TGTGCCAGCTCACCACCGGGACAGTACTATGGCTACACCTTC. As protein: CASSPPGQYYGYTF.

J is TRBJ2-1 and V is TRBV7-6, with TRBD1 matching 7 bases. This CDR3 has 15 residues. Germline V lookup: CDR1 SGHVS, CDR2 FNYEAQ. After removal of 2 bases from V and 3 bases from J, the junction contained 4 bases not matched to a gene. The CDR3: CASSLLGTVYNEQFF. The CDR3 region has the DNA TGTGCCAGCAGCTTATTGGGGACAGTCTACAATGAGCAGTTCTTC.

V gene TRBV27 combines with J gene TRBJ2-3; the D is unclear. V lost 6 bases and J 0 bases, leaving 13 bases between the germline ends. The CDR3 spans 15 residues. Germline lookup yields CDR1 MNHEY and CDR2 SMNVEV (reference sequence). The CDR3 here is CASRLSKSSTDTQYF. CDR3 DNA sequence: TGTGCCAGCAGACTAAGCAAGTCTAGCACAGATACGCAGTATTTT.

The chain recombines TRBV5-5 with TRBJ1-4, with TRBD1 as a possible D gene (5 bases). The germline V gene encodes CDR1 SGHKS and CDR2 YYEKEE (reference sequence). The CDR3 totals 16 residues. V dropped 1 base and J dropped 7 bases, with 17 bases sitting between them. CDR3 bases: TGTGCCAGCAGCTTGCGGGGGGATGGGAGTGGTGAAAAACTGTTTTTT. This encodes CASSLRGDGSGEKLFF.

The V gene is TRBV13, the J gene TRBJ1-3, with D possibly TRBD1 on 6 matching bases. Between the trimmed V and J ends, which lost 5 bases and 7 bases, there was a span of 18 bases. The germline V gene has CDR1 PRHDT and CDR2 FYEKMQ (reference sequence). The CDR3 length is 15 residues. The CDR3 DNA reads as TGTGCCAGCAGCCCCCGGGACACCCGCCGCAACACCATATATTTT. The encoded protein is CASSPRDTRRNTIYF.

CDR3: CASSLSSGGRETQYF. The CDR3 DNA is TGTGCCAGCAGCTTGAGCAGCGGGGGCCGCGAGACCCAGTACTTC. The chain has TRBV7-9 and TRBJ2-5; 8 nucleotides line up with TRBD2. The germline V gene has CDR1 SEHNR and CDR2 FQNEAQ (reference sequence). The J segment lost 5 bases and the V segment lost 3 bases, leaving 8 bases of the junction unmatched. The length of the CDR3 is 15 residues.

The V and J genes are TRBV18 and TRBJ1-5; D might be TRBD1 (6 bases). Trimming left V 1 base short and J 1 base short, with 11 bases between. The CDR3 covers 16 residues. CDR1 KGHSH and CDR2 LQKENI come from the germline V gene. The CDR3 bases are TGTGCCAGCTCACCACTTGGACAGAAGAGCAATCAGCCCCAGCATTTT. This encodes CASSPLGQKSNQPQHF.

The chain combines TRBV19 with TRBJ2-7, with D perhaps matching TRBD2 (5 bases). The CDR3 loop spans 15 amino acids. The V end was cut by 6 bases, the J end by 2 bases, with 17 bases between. From germline, CDR1 is LNHDA and CDR2 SQIVND (reference sequence). DNA of the CDR3: TGTGCCAGTAGCCCCTCTGGGAGCGGTCCCTACGAGCAGTACTTC. This codes for CASSPSGSGPYEQYF.

Only a few counts were recorded for this clone. The rearrangement links TRBV5-1 to TRBJ1-6; possibly TRBD1 for D (5 bases). CDR1 is SGHRS and CDR2 is YFSETQ in the germline V gene. Trimming shortened V by 4 bases and J by 1 base, and 18 bases separated the two germline ends. This CDR3 has 18 residues. The DNA for the CDR3 is TGCGCCAGCAGCCCCAGGGTCAACTCGGAGTCCTATAATTCACCCCTCCACTTT. It specifies CASSPRVNSESYNSPLHF.

This chain links TRBV7-3 with TRBJ1-1; D may be TRBD1 (5 bases). Germline values: CDR1 SGHTA, CDR2 FQGTGA. The V gene lost 5 bases and the J gene lost 4 bases, with 14 bases spanning the gap. The CDR3 contains 14 residues. CDR3 sequence (DNA): TGTGCCAGCAGCCCGATGGGGGAGGGCACTGAAGCTTTCTTT. Its translation is CASSPMGEGTEAFF.

This sequence joins TRBV5-6 and TRBJ2-2; TRBD2 matches 8 bases. After removal of 6 bases from V and 5 bases from J, the junction contained 9 bases not matched to a gene. CDR1 and CDR2 (germline): SGHDT, YYEEEE. The CDR3 covers 15 residues. The CDR3 region has the DNA TGTGCCAGCACCCGCCCGGGGGGGCAGACCGGGGAGCTGTTTTTT. Protein: CASTRPGGQTGELFF.

In this sample, this clone turned up once. The chain combines TRBV2 with TRBJ2-7, with 11 bases matching TRBD2. The CDR3 is 14 residues long. V gave up 7 bases and J gave up 3 bases; unmatched junction bases: 5. Looked up from germline, CDR1 is SNHLY and CDR2 is FYNNEI. The CDR3 DNA follows: TGTGCCAGCACAGGCGGGACTAGCGGCTACGAGCAGTACTTC. The encoded protein is CASTGGTSGYEQYF.

The rearrangement joins TRBV19 to TRBJ1-5; TRBD1 matches 8 bases. V gave up 5 bases and J gave up 14 bases; unmatched junction bases: 8. The V gene's germline CDR1 is LNHDA and CDR2 SQIVND (reference sequence). The CDR3 has 12 residues. The CDR3 DNA is TGTGCCAGTAGTCCACAGGGGGGCTCCGAGCATTTT. Its protein product is CASSPQGGSEHF.